This T cell receptor beta chain was identified in a study of long-term antiretroviral therapy in people with HIV. Study outcomes and limitations: Across all time points, the repertoire was dominated by clones that expanded before ART.

Regarding this clone: Antigen unknown.

Survey-level immunoSEQ v3.0 assays were run. Some clones are missing from TCRdb's copy, which holds only in-frame ones; the method was immunoSEQ multiplex PCR. The sample yields some 18,000 clones, approximately 81% seen once. This TCR was sampled from a woman between 18 and 29 years old with HIV. The sequenced sample was unsorted PBMCs, obtained 0.6 years after starting antiretroviral therapy.

CDR3 loop: CASSPDLGPGYQETQYF. The CDR3 bases are TGTGCCAGCAGCCCAGACCTTGGGCCGGGGTATCAAGAGACCCAGTACTTC. The chain couples TRBV4-2 to TRBJ2-5; D possibly corresponds to TRBD2 (5 bases). Trimming took 4 bases from V and 2 from J, leaving 20 bases between them. CDR1 and CDR2 (germline): LGHNA, YNFKEQ. The CDR3 contains 17 residues.